This passage covers 21 T cell receptor beta chains from one sample sequenced in a study of T-cell reconstitution after alpha-beta-depleted transplantation in children. Preparation of the TCRbeta library was carried out with unique molecular identifiers. TCRdb re-called the PCR reads with MiXCR, one entry per CDR3 protein. The repertoire consists of around 64,000 distinct CDR3 sequences, with approximately 11% occurring once and the leading ten covering around 13%. The specimen comprised PBMCs, sampled before TCRalphabeta/CD19-depleted stem cell transplant. The origin of the receptors is a boy between 5 and 17 years old with acute myeloid leukemia, due to receive a stem cell transplant.

In this sample, this clonotype turned up many times. V and J are TRBV5-4 and TRBJ1-2; D may be TRBD1 (6 bases). Germline CDR1 and CDR2: SGHNT and YYREEE (reference sequence). CDR3 length: 18 amino acids. The ends were cut back, 0 bases at V and 0 bases at J, with 18 bases in the middle. The CDR3: CASSLGGGGGETNYGYTF. The CDR3 DNA reads TGTGCCAGCAGCTTGGGTGGCGGGGGCGGAGAGACTAACTATGGCTACACCTTC.

This clonotype was found many times. V and J are TRBV6-5 and TRBJ2-7, with 11 bases lining up with TRBD2. This CDR3 comprises 18 residues. Germline V gene lookup returns CDR1 MNHEY and CDR2 SVGAGI. Germline trimming cut 0 bases from V and 4 bases from J; bases unmatched to any gene: 11. As DNA, the CDR3 is TGTGCCAGCAGTTACTCGACGGGTAGCGGGAGGGCCGTGTACGAGCAGTACTTC. Amino acids: CASSYSTGSGRAVYEQYF.

This clonotype was seen many times. The chain links TRBV20-1 to TRBJ2-7; D unresolved. The CDR3 is made up of 11 amino acids. The germline V and J ends were trimmed by 5 bases and 3 bases, with 8 bases remaining between them. In germline, CDR1 is DFQATT, CDR2 SNEGSKA (reference sequence). CDR3 in DNA: TGCAGTGCTGGCAGGATCTACGAGCAGTACTTC. Translated, it gives CSAGRIYEQYF.

In its sample, this clonotype was seen many times. The chain links TRBV7-6 to TRBJ2-1, with 7 nucleotides matching TRBD2. The CDR3 is made up of 13 amino acids. Germline CDR1 is SGHVS and CDR2 is FNYEAQ. Trimming took 5 bases from V and 12 from J; bases not matched to a gene: 10. The CDR3 here is CASSQGEGLWQFF. CDR3 coding DNA: TGTGCCAGCAGCCAAGGGGAGGGCCTATGGCAGTTCTTC.

Remarks on this clonotype: At one end the junction does not follow the germline gene, possibly because of a read error. The chain carries TRBV6-7 and TRBJ2-1; TRBD2 might be the D (7 bases). TRBV6-7 is filed as an ORF, its function uncertain. The CDR3 is made up of 18 amino acids. The CDR3 here is CTSSFSGGARLRGGEQFF. CDR3 nucleotides: TGTACCAGCAGTTTTAGTGGGGGGGCACGATTGAGAGGGGGGGAGCAGTTCTTC.

Many counts were recorded for this clonotype. V is TRBV20-1 and J is TRBJ2-3; 8 nucleotides agree with TRBD2. The J segment lost 4 bases and the V segment lost 1 base, leaving 7 bases of the junction unmatched. CDR1 and CDR2 from the germline V gene are DFQATT and SNEGSKA (reference sequence). The CDR3 sequence is 15 residues long. Here the CDR3 DNA reads TGCAGTGCTAGAGTTGCGGGGGGCGGTCCAGATACGCAGTATTTT. It specifies CSARVAGGGPDTQYF.

This clonotype showed up many times. The V and J genes are TRBV12-3 or TRBV12-4 and TRBJ2-1; D gene ambiguous. The CDR3 runs 14 residues. V lost 0 bases to trimming and J lost 3 bases, with 6 bases between them. CDR3 loop: CASSLAPSYNEQFF. The CDR3 DNA reads as TGTGCCAGCAGTTTAGCGCCCAGCTACAATGAGCAGTTCTTC.

This clonotype was seen ten or more times. The V call is TRBV11-3, the J call TRBJ2-1; no reliable D call. The CDR3 length is 13 residues. Germline-derived CDR1 and CDR2 are SGHNT and YENEEA. V gave up 5 bases and J gave up 9 bases, with 14 bases separating them. The CDR3 DNA follows: TGTGCCAGCAGCCCCCGTCGTATCGGTGAGCAGTTCTTC. Translating it yields CASSPRRIGEQFF.

At least ten counts were recorded for this clonotype. The rearrangement joins TRBV11-2 to TRBJ1-1; the D is unclear. Germline V lookup: CDR1 SGHAT, CDR2 FQNNGV. The CDR3 sequence is 15 residues long. V was cut by 0 bases and J by 0 bases, with 8 bases left in between. CDR3 DNA: TGTGCCAGCAGCTTAGAAACAGTAATGAACACTGAAGCTTTCTTT. Its protein product is CASSLETVMNTEAFF. The whole variable domain, remainder taken from reference TRBV11-2 and TRBJ1-1, is EAGVAQSPRYKIIEKRQSVAFWCNPISGHATLYWYQQILGQGPKLLIQFQNNGVVDDSQLPKDRFSAERLKGVDSTLKIQPAKLEDSAVYLCASSLETVMNTEAFFGQGTRLTVV.

This clonotype was counted ten times or more. V usage is TRBV7-2 and J usage is TRBJ2-3, with no clear D. V was trimmed by 5 bases and J by 2 bases, leaving 5 bases between them. Germline lookup yields CDR1 SGHTA and CDR2 FQGNSA. The CDR3 covers 12 residues. The CDR3 loop is CASSETTDTQYF. CDR3 nucleotides: TGTGCCAGCAGCGAGACCACAGATACGCAGTATTTT.

At least ten counts were recorded for this clonotype. The chain has TRBV20-1 and TRBJ2-3; weak D call: TRBD2 (6 bases). The CDR3 loop spans 16 amino acids. Deletions cut 0 bases from V and 2 bases from J, with 15 bases between. Looked up from germline, CDR1 is DFQATT and CDR2 is SNEGSKA (reference sequence). In nucleotides, the CDR3 is TGCAGTGCTAGAGAACCGGGACTGACATACACAGATACGCAGTATTTT. Residues: CSAREPGLTYTDTQYF.

This chain joins TRBV12-3 or TRBV12-4 and TRBJ1-2; possibly TRBD1 for D (5 bases). Trimming cost V 2 bases and J 4 bases, with 11 bases left between them. The CDR3 loop spans 14 amino acids. The CDR3 protein is CASSLRGPFYGYTF. CDR3 coding DNA: TGTGCCAGCAGTTTAAGGGGCCCTTTCTATGGCTACACCTTC.

This clonotype has a count of ten or more. J is TRBJ2-3 and V is TRBV20-1, with TRBD2 matching over 11 bases. Germline CDR1 and CDR2: DFQATT and SNEGSKA (reference sequence). V lost 5 bases and J lost 6; bases outside the gene matches: 10. This CDR3 contains 15 residues. The CDR3 nucleotides are TGCAGTGCTGGCCGGGGTAGCGGGGGGGCGGATACGCAGTATTTT. As protein: CSAGRGSGGADTQYF.

This clonotype was counted ten times or more. The J gene is TRBJ1-2, the V gene TRBV10-3; the match to TRBD1 covers 7 bases. The CDR3 covers 16 residues. With V trimmed by 2 bases and J by 1 base, 7 bases remained unmatched. In germline, CDR1 is ENHRY, CDR2 SYGVKD. DNA for the CDR3: TGTGCCATCAGTGAGGCCAGGGGGACCTATAACTATGGCTACACCTTC. Translation gives CAISEARGTYNYGYTF.

This rearrangement joins TRBV6-5 to TRBJ2-5; a weak D match, TRBD2 (5 bases). The CDR3 sequence is 14 residues long. Germline V lookup: CDR1 MNHEY, CDR2 SVGAGI. V was trimmed by 1 base and J by 4 bases, leaving 10 bases between them. The CDR3 spells CASSYLTSLETQYF. In DNA form, the CDR3 reads TGTGCCAGCAGTTACTTAACTAGTTTAGAGACCCAGTACTTC.

For this clonotype: A clone one base away is much larger, so this may be a read error. Since the CDR3 does not end with the conserved phenylalanine or tryptophan, this likely comes from a read error. The chain joins TRBV5-6 to TRBJ2-2; TRBD1 matches 10 bases. CDR1 and CDR2 from the germline V gene are SGHDT and YYEEEE. The CDR3 runs to 17 residues. J lost 4 bases, V lost 4 bases, and 10 bases had no gene match. The CDR3 DNA sequence: TGTGCCAGCAGCCTTAGGACAGGGGGATATGGCACCGGGGAGCTGTTTCTT. It yields the protein CASSLRTGGYGTGELFL.

At least ten counts were recorded for this clonotype. This rearrangement joins TRBV9 to TRBJ2-1, with 13 positions matching TRBD2. With 4 bases clipped from V and 2 bases from J, the junction kept 6 bases outside the gene matches. Germline CDR1 is SGDLS and CDR2 is YYNGEE. The CDR3 length is 17 residues. CDR3 nucleotides: TGTGCCAGCAGCATCGGACTAGCGGGGGCCGCCTACAATGAGCAGTTCTTC. As protein: CASSIGLAGAAYNEQFF.

The J gene is TRBJ1-1, the V gene TRBV5-6; D might be TRBD1 (5 bases). Per the germline V gene, CDR1 is SGHDT and CDR2 is YYEEEE. The CDR3 sequence is 13 residues long. V lost 2 bases and J 5 bases, leaving 10 bases between the germline ends. CDR3: CASSFFAGTEAFF. The CDR3 coding sequence is TGTGCCAGCAGCTTCTTTGCAGGGACTGAAGCTTTCTTT.

The rearrangement uses TRBV5-4 and TRBJ2-3, with 12 bases fitting TRBD2. CDR3 size: 17 residues. V trimming: 0 bases; J trimming: 2 bases; junction bases outside the gene matches: 4. Germline CDR1 reads SGHNT; CDR2 reads YYREEE (reference sequence). Written as DNA, the CDR3 is TGTGCCAGCAGCTTGGGGACTAGCGGGGCTTTCACAGATACGCAGTATTTT. Translating gives CASSLGTSGAFTDTQYF.

This clonotype turned up a few times. Just one base apart from a much larger clone, this may be a read error. This chain uses TRBV29-1 with TRBJ1-1, with 7 bases lining up with TRBD1. V was pared by 4 bases and J by 7 bases, with 9 bases of the junction left unmatched. The CDR3 runs 13 residues. Germline loops: CDR1 SQVTM, CDR2 ANQGSEA. The CDR3 is CSVGAGGGSEAFF. In nucleotides, the CDR3 is TGCAGCGTTGGAGCAGGGGGAGGGAGTGAAGCTTTCTTT.

In nucleotides, the CDR3 is TGTGCCAGCAGCTTAGCAACCTCTGGCAAAAACATTCAGTACTTC. This translates into CASSLATSGKNIQYF. The chain joins TRBV11-2 to TRBJ2-4, with D unresolved. The CDR3 extends over 15 amino acids. V dropped 1 base and J dropped 3 bases, with 10 bases sitting between them. Germline assignment: CDR1 SGHAT and CDR2 FQNNGV.